This is a list of T cell receptor beta chains from one sample in a study of pediatric ulcerative colitis. Data came from immunoSEQ multiplex PCR; TCRdb stores just in-frame clones and leaves some out. The top ten hold roughly 25% of the sample, which has roughly 38,000 clones, approximately 82% seen once. Sequenced input: blood. The receptor source for this set is a girl between 10 and 17 years old with moderate ulcerative colitis. Both conserved end residues are part of each CDR3. A D gene is named only where the DNA matches it firmly. The listing skips clone size in some rows; elsewhere it reads once, few, many or a size class.

V	size	D	J	DNA	CDR3
TRBV28	NA	NA	TRBJ1-1	TGTGCCAGCAGTTTTCCCAGTTCCACAATGAACACTGAAGCTTTCTTT	CASSFPSSTMNTEAFF
TRBV5-6	NA	TRBD1	TRBJ2-7	TGTGCCAGCAGCCGTGTGGACAGGCCAAACTACGAGCAGTACTTC	CASSRVDRPNYEQYF
TRBV30	NA	NA	TRBJ1-3	TGTGCCTGGACCAGTGATCGCGGCACCATATATTTT	CAWTSDRGTIYF
TRBV10-3	NA	TRBD2	TRBJ2-5	TGTGCCATCAGCCCGGGACTAGCGGAAGAGACCCAGTACTTC	CAISPGLAEETQYF
TRBV30	few	TRBD2	TRBJ2-7	TGTGCCTGGAGTGTATCGGCGGGGGTCTCCTACGAGCAGTACTTC	CAWSVSAGVSYEQYF
TRBV10-2	NA	TRBD2	TRBJ2-6	TGCGCCAGCAGTCGCCGGGGAGGGACGGTTTGGGCAGGGGCCAACGTCCTGACTTTC	CASSRRGGTVWAGANVLTF
TRBV4-1	few	NA	TRBJ1-1	TGCGCCAGCAGCCTCCACGGGGACACCCTAAACACTGAAGCTTTCTTT	CASSLHGDTLNTEAFF
TRBV27	NA	NA	TRBJ1-1	TGTGCCAGCAGTCGGCAGGGTCCCCGGCCGAACACTGAAGCTTTCTTT	CASSRQGPRPNTEAFF
TRBV27	NA	NA	TRBJ2-1	TGTGCCAGCGCCATCTGGGGGAGCCCCTACAATGAGCAGTTCTTC	CASAIWGSPYNEQFF
TRBV30	NA	TRBD1	TRBJ2-7	TGTGCCTGGAGTGAACAGGGGGCGGTTGACGAGCAGTACTTC	CAWSEQGAVDEQYF
TRBV6-5	NA	TRBD1	TRBJ1-1	TGTGCCACCGAGCGGGGAGGGGGCCGTGAAGCTTTCTTT	CATERGGGREAFF
TRBV30	NA	NA	TRBJ1-5	TGCGCCTGGAGCGACTCCGGCGTTCAGCCCCAGCATTTT	CAWSDSGVQPQHF
TRBV5-1	NA	TRBD1	TRBJ1-2	TGCGCCAGCAGCTCCGGGACAGGGGGACTATATGGCTACACCTTC	CASSSGTGGLYGYTF
TRBV5-6	NA	NA	TRBJ1-4	TGTGCCAGCAGCTCTCGAGCGGCAACTAATGAAAAACTGTTTTTT	CASSSRAATNEKLFF
TRBV9	once	NA	TRBJ1-3	TGTGCCAGCAGCGTAGAGGCGGTCTCTGGAAACACCATATATTTT	CASSVEAVSGNTIYF
TRBV7-8	NA	NA	TRBJ1-4	TGTGCCAGCAGCTCAGGGGCGACGTTAGGTAATGAAAAACTGTTTTTT	CASSSGATLGNEKLFF
TRBV30	once	NA	TRBJ2-2	TGTGCCTGGAGTATACCGGGATCGAACACCGGGGAGCTGTTTTTT	CAWSIPGSNTGELFF
TRBV7-2	NA	NA	TRBJ1-2	TGTGCCAGCAGCTTATGGGGTTGGGAGGGATGGGCTAACTATGGCTACACCTTC	CASSLWGWEGWANYGYTF
TRBV25-1	NA	NA	TRBJ1-1	TGTGCCAGCAAACAGAACACTGAAGCTTTCTTT	CASKQNTEAFF
TRBV10-3	NA	NA	TRBJ2-3	TGTGCCATCAGGACGGGACAACGCACAGATACGCAGTATTTT	CAIRTGQRTDTQYF
TRBV5-1	NA	TRBD2	TRBJ2-1	TGCGCCAGCAGTCCCCCCCCTAGCGGGCACCGTGGGAATGAGCAGTTCTTC	CASSPPPSGHRGNEQFF
TRBV12-5	NA	NA	TRBJ2-5	TGTGCTAGTGGCGAAACAGACGGGGAGACCCAGTACTTC	CASGETDGETQYF
TRBV10-3	few	TRBD1	TRBJ1-2	TGTGCCATCAGTGAGACCACGGACAGGGGCTATGGCTACACCTTC	CAISETTDRGYGYTF
TRBV6-5	once	TRBD2	TRBJ2-7	TGTGCCAGCAGTTACACTAGCGGGAATATCTACGAGCAGTACTTC	CASSYTSGNIYEQYF
TRBV19	NA	NA	TRBJ2-3	TGTGCCAGTTCAGCTTTAGCGCGCAATATGTCGACTCTAGCGACTAGCACAGATACGCAGTATTTT	CASSALARNMSTLATSTDTQYF
TRBV19	NA	TRBD1	TRBJ1-2	TGTGCCACCGGGGGAGCAGGGGGCGGCTATGGCTACACCTTC	CATGGAGGGYGYTF
TRBV9	NA	TRBD1	TRBJ1-1	TGTGCCAGCAGCCCCGGGACAGGAGGGAACACTGAAGCTTTCTTT	CASSPGTGGNTEAFF
TRBV28	NA	NA	TRBJ2-3	TGTGCCAGCCAGACAAACCCTAACACAGATACGCAGTATTTT	CASQTNPNTDTQYF
TRBV6-6	NA	NA	TRBJ2-1	TGTGCCAGCAGTTACGTGAAGGGGGGGATCGATGAGCAGTTCTTC	CASSYVKGGIDEQFF
TRBV2	NA	NA	TRBJ2-6	TGTGCCAGCCCGTCGACAGCCTCTGGGGCCAACGTCCTGACTTTC	CASPSTASGANVLTF
TRBV5-4	NA	TRBD1	TRBJ1-2	TGTGCCAGCACCCGGACAGGCGCCAACTATGGCTACACCTTC	CASTRTGANYGYTF
TRBV30	few	NA	TRBJ1-5	TGTGCCTGGAGCCGCGGGATTCTTAGCAATCAGCCCCAGCATTTT	CAWSRGILSNQPQHF
TRBV11-2	NA	NA	TRBJ2-7	TGTGCCAGCAGCTTATTATGGGGGGAGGAGGGCGAGCAGTACTTC	CASSLLWGEEGEQYF
TRBV19	NA	NA	TRBJ2-7	TGTGCCAGTAGTCCGAGTTTGGGCGGGGCTGGCTACGAGCAGTACTTC	CASSPSLGGAGYEQYF
TRBV5-4	NA	NA	TRBJ2-2	TGTGCCAGCAGGACGACACCTGACACCGGGGAGCTGTTTTTT	CASRTTPDTGELFF
TRBV6-1	NA	NA	TRBJ2-7	TGTGCCAGCACCATGGGTCTCAACTACGAGCAGTACTTC	CASTMGLNYEQYF
TRBV20-1	few	NA	TRBJ1-2	TGCAGTGCCCCCGAACAGGGTGGCTACACCTTC	CSAPEQGGYTF
TRBV7-8	NA	TRBD1	TRBJ1-5	TGTGCCAGCAGCCGGGATGGGACAGGGCTTAATCAGCCCCAGCATTTT	CASSRDGTGLNQPQHF
TRBV10-2	NA	NA	TRBJ2-2	TGCGCCAGCAGTGAGGGGCAGGTAATAGGTCCCGGGGAGCTGTTTTTT	CASSEGQVIGPGELFF
TRBV20-1	NA	NA	TRBJ1-1	TGCAGTGCAACATGGACTGAAGCTTTCTTT	CSATWTEAFF